This is a list of T cell receptor beta chains from one sample in a study of T cells after yellow fever vaccination. One entry per CDR3 protein results from TCRdb running MiXCR on the 5' RACE reads. The sample has about 370,000 distinct CDR3 sequences; under 14% are singletons. Source: PBMCs, taken on the day of the first yellow fever vaccination. Source of these receptors: a man aged 18 to 29 who received the YFV17D yellow fever vaccine. The CDR3 runs from the conserved cysteine through the conserved F or W. The D gene is left open where the match is weak. Some rows mark clone size as missing; the rest say once, few, many or name a class of expanded clone.

>-|TRBJ1-4|-|TRBV9
CASSVDPVAGEKLFF
TGTGCCAGCAGCGTAGATCCGGTGGCTGGGGAAAAACTGTTTTTT
>-|TRBJ2-2|-|TRBV5-5
CASSLEYTPTGELFF
TGTGCCAGCAGCTTGGAGTATACCCCCACCGGGGAGCTGTTTTTT
>-|TRBJ2-7|-|TRBV29-1
CSVGRGGAAYEQYF
TGCAGCGTTGGCAGGGGAGGTGCGGCCTACGAGCAGTACTTC
>many|TRBJ2-3|-|TRBV7-3
CASSLNPQGTDTQYF
TGTGCCAGCAGCTTAAATCCCCAGGGAACAGATACGCAGTATTTT
>few|TRBJ1-2|-|TRBV6-1
CASRGMGDYGYTF
TGTGCCAGCAGGGGAATGGGGGACTATGGCTACACCTTC
>many|TRBJ2-1|TRBD2|TRBV19
CASSGTSGDYNEQFF
TGTGCCAGTAGTGGGACTAGCGGGGATTACAATGAGCAGTTCTTC
>few|TRBJ2-5|-|TRBV6-5
CASSLLRAGETQYF
TGTGCCAGCAGTTTGCTTCGGGCTGGGGAGACCCAGTACTTC
>-|TRBJ1-5|-|TRBV5-1
CASSLGLRDNQPQHF
TGCGCCAGCAGCTTGGGATTACGGGACAATCAGCCCCAGCATTTT
>-|TRBJ2-5|TRBD2|TRBV4-3
CASSRLAGGPETQYF
TGCGCCAGCAGCCGACTAGCGGGGGGCCCAGAGACCCAGTACTTC
>few|TRBJ1-4|TRBD1|TRBV20-1
CSATGQADEKLFF
TGCAGTGCTACGGGACAGGCGGATGAAAAACTGTTTTTT
>-|TRBJ2-1|TRBD2|TRBV20-1
CSAGDTGTTLYNEQFF
TGCAGTGCTGGAGATACGGGGACTACCCTATACAATGAGCAGTTCTTC
>-|TRBJ2-5|-|TRBV28
CATLGGYQETQYF
TGTGCCACCCTCGGGGGATACCAAGAGACCCAGTACTTC
>few|TRBJ1-5|TRBD1|TRBV27
CASQIGGQGGQPQHF
TGTGCCTCCCAAATTGGGGGACAGGGAGGGCAGCCCCAGCATTTT
>-|TRBJ2-5|TRBD1|TRBV29-1
CSVELQGAGETQYF
TGCAGCGTTGAGTTACAGGGGGCGGGAGAGACCCAGTACTTC
>few|TRBJ1-5|-|TRBV20-1
CSARDNGGNQPQHF
TGCAGTGCTAGAGATAACGGGGGGAATCAGCCCCAGCATTTT
>many|TRBJ2-1|-|TRBV5-1
CASSLGDLHNEQFF
TGCGCCAGCAGCTTGGGGGACCTCCACAATGAGCAGTTCTTC
>few|TRBJ2-5|-|TRBV20-1
CSAGVEGQETQYF
TGCAGTGCAGGAGTGGAAGGGCAAGAGACCCAGTACTTC
>-|TRBJ1-6|-|TRBV2
CASSSGQNSPLHF
TGTGCCAGCAGTTCAGGGCAGAATTCACCCCTCCACTTT
>-|TRBJ1-6|TRBD1|TRBV7-2
CASSLVGQGTSPLHF
TGTGCCAGCAGCTTAGTGGGACAGGGGACTTCACCCCTCCACTTT
>few|TRBJ1-1|-|TRBV29-1
CSVGGAGGVTEAFF
TGCAGCGTTGGGGGGGCGGGGGGCGTCACTGAAGCTTTCTTT
>few|TRBJ2-3|-|TRBV4-2
CASSQDEGDTQYF
TGTGCCAGCAGCCAAGATGAGGGGGATACGCAGTATTTT
>-|TRBJ1-4|-|TRBV29-1
CSVGRNEKLFF
TGCAGCGTCGGACGTAATGAAAAACTGTTTTTT
>few|TRBJ2-2|TRBD1|TRBV27
CASSPRTGYTGELFF
TGTGCCAGCAGTCCACGGACAGGGTACACCGGGGAGCTGTTTTTT
>few|TRBJ1-3|TRBD1|TRBV4-3
CASSPQGDGNTIYF
TGCGCCAGCAGCCCACAGGGGGATGGAAACACCATATATTTT